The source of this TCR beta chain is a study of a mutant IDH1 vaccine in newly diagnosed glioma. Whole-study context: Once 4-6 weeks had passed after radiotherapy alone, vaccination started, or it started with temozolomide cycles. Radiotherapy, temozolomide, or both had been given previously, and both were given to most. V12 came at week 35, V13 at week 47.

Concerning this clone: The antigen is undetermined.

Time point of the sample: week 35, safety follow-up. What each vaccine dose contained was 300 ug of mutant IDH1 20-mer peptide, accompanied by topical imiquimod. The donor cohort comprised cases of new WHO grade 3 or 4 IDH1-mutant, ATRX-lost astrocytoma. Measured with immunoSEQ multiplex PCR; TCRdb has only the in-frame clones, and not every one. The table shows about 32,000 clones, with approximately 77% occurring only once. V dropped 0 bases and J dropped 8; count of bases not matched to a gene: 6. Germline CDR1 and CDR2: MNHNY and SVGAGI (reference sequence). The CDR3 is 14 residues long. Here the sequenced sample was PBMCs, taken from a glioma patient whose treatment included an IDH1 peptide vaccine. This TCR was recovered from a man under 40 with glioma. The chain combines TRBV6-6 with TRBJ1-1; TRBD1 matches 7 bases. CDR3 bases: TGTGCCAGCAGTTACTCCTTAGGACAGGTCGAAGCTTTCTTT. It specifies CASSYSLGQVEAFF.